This T cell receptor beta chain was sequenced in a study of cytomegalovirus exposure and HLA in healthy donors. Study-wide results and caveats: Among the most significant clusters, several appeared linked to common viral pathogens in a later analysis.

Worth noting for this clone: Its target is not known.

The PCR made use of 60 Vbeta and 13 Jbeta primers. This table comes from immunoSEQ multiplex PCR, and its TCRdb copy is limited to in-frame clones, with some not included. The table lists 200,000 or so clones, roughly 83% of them singletons. CDR1 and CDR2 from the germline V gene are SGHTA and FQGNSA. V lost 1 base and J 0 bases, leaving 7 bases between the germline ends. This CDR3 is 15 amino acids long. Sequenced input: PBMCs. The V and J genes are TRBV7-2 and TRBJ2-1; TRBD2 is a possible D gene (5 bases). The clonotype comes from a male donor in good health and CMV-seropositive. The CDR3 is CASSLVGSSYNEQFF. For the CDR3, the DNA is TGTGCCAGCAGCTTAGTGGGGAGCTCCTACAATGAGCAGTTCTTC. The whole variable domain, filled in from reference TRBV7-2 and TRBJ2-1, reads GAGVSQSPSNKVTEKGKDVELRCDPISGHTALYWYRQSLGQGLEFLIYFQGNSAPDKSGLPSDRFSAERTGGSVSTLTIQRTQQEDSAVYLCASSLVGSSYNEQFFGPGTRLTVL.